This T cell receptor beta chain was retrieved from a study of blood T cell repertoires in COVID-19. At the level of the study: Cohort 3 donors were reported recovered after two negative PCRs, clearance, or symptom resolution. Both acute and convalescent COVID-19 samples were obtained from the United States, Italy and Spain. T cells, B-cell-depleted T cells, or PBMCs provided the cDNA or gDNA that served as material.

Sequenced by immunoSEQ multiplex PCR; TCRdb stores in-frame clones only, minus some. Of 200,000 to 250,000 clones in the sample, roughly 90% are singletons; the top ten hold approximately 3%. CDR3 length: 14 amino acids. With 7 bases removed from V and 1 base from J, the gap between germline ends came to 13 bases. Germline CDR1 is MGHRA and CDR2 is YSYEKL. Adults between about 18 and 95 years of age took part from 20 to 25 US areas. Sequenced: PBMCs or T cells enriched from blood (not recorded which). This clonotype was sampled from a woman in her 50s in a cohort exposed to, infected with or recovered from COVID-19 (not recorded which). This sequence joins TRBV4-1 and TRBJ1-1; tentatively, D is TRBD1 (5 bases). CDR3 amino acids: CASTVWGSNTEAFF. The CDR3, as DNA: TGCGCCAGCACCGTGTGGGGCTCGAACACTGAAGCTTTCTTT.